Below are 2 T cell receptor beta chains sequenced from a single sample in a study of T cell responses to AZD1222 COVID-19 vaccine. Sequencing used immunoSEQ multiplex PCR; TCRdb keeps in-frame clones, though not all of them. This sample carries approximately 130,000 clones, about 94% of them seen once, and the ten largest clones take about 0.91%. Sequenced here: peripheral blood, sampled on day 0 of AZD1222 vaccination. The receptor source for this set is an adult in good health.

The chain links TRBV30 to TRBJ1-2; perhaps TRBD1 as D (6 bases). V was cut by 3 bases and J by 4 bases, with 9 bases left in between. This CDR3 region has 12 residues. Germline assignment: CDR1 GTSNPN and CDR2 SVGIG (reference sequence). The CDR3 loop reads CAWRMDSYGYTF. CDR3 bases: TGTGCCTGGAGGATGGACAGCTATGGCTACACCTTC.

The chain has TRBV5-1 and TRBJ1-4, with 10 bases aligning to TRBD1. The germline V gene has CDR1 SGHRS and CDR2 YFSETQ. V was clipped by 3 bases and J by 8 bases; unmatched bases: 7. The CDR3 runs to 15 residues. Here the CDR3 DNA reads TGCGCCAGCAGCTGGGGGACAGGGGACCTGGAAAAACTGTTTTTT. Translation gives CASSWGTGDLEKLFF.